This entry lists 16 T cell receptor beta chains sequenced from one sample in a study of T cell responses to AZD1222 COVID-19 vaccine. This table comes from immunoSEQ multiplex PCR, and its TCRdb copy is limited to in-frame clones, with some not included. This sample carries about 170,000 clones, around 90% of them seen once, and the ten largest clones take about 1%. Sequenced material: peripheral blood, taken 28 days after the second AZD1222 dose. The receptors were gathered from an adult who received the AZD1222 COVID-19 vaccine.

This sequence joins TRBV5-6 and TRBJ1-2, with D possibly being TRBD1 (6 bases). The CDR3 is 14 residues long. Germline V gene lookup returns CDR1 SGHDT and CDR2 YYEEEE. V gave up 3 bases and J gave up 8 bases, with 17 bases separating them. CDR3 protein: CASSSPRGALGYTF. The DNA for the CDR3 is TGTGCCAGCAGCTCCCCTCGGGGGGCGTTGGGCTACACCTTC.

The chain has TRBV27 and TRBJ2-7; 7 positions agree with TRBD1. V lost 5 bases to trimming and J lost 2 bases; unmatched junction nucleotides: 6. The CDR3 loop spans 14 amino acids. The germline V gene has CDR1 MNHEY and CDR2 SMNVEV (reference sequence). In DNA, the CDR3 is TGTGCCAGCAGTGCCCGGGACAGTACCTACGAGCAGTACTTC. This codes for CASSARDSTYEQYF.

The rearrangement uses TRBV7-8 and TRBJ2-1, with a weak D call TRBD2 (6 bases). The germline gives CDR1 SGHVS, CDR2 FQNEAQ. The CDR3 loop spans 16 amino acids. V lost 5 bases to trimming and J lost 7 bases, with 21 bases between them. CDR3: CASSVGPGTGYNEQFF. The CDR3 DNA follows: TGTGCCAGCAGCGTAGGCCCGGGGACTGGCTATAATGAGCAGTTCTTC.

The V and J genes are TRBV5-6 and TRBJ2-3; 8 bases are a match to TRBD2. V dropped 2 bases and J dropped 6; count of bases not matched to a gene: 8. This CDR3 has 15 residues. Germline CDR1 reads SGHDT; CDR2 reads YYEEEE. Here the CDR3 reads CASSLPGLGIDTQYF. The CDR3 DNA reads as TGTGCCAGCAGCTTACCGGGACTAGGTATTGATACGCAGTATTTT.

This clone turned up a few times. The chain is built from TRBV19 and TRBJ2-2; unclear D gene. Trimming stripped 11 bases from V and 7 bases from J, with 11 bases between. Germline values: CDR1 LNHDA, CDR2 SQIVND (reference sequence). The CDR3 totals 11 residues. The CDR3 protein is CASSVDGELFF. The CDR3 nucleotides read TGTGCCTCTTCCGTCGACGGGGAGCTGTTTTTT.

The chain couples TRBV5-1 to TRBJ1-6, with D maybe TRBD1 (5 bases). CDR3 size: 15 residues. Germline CDR1 reads SGHRS; CDR2 reads YFSETQ. Deletions cut 0 bases from V and 10 bases from J, with 14 bases between. CDR3 in DNA: TGCGCCAGCAGCTTGGCCGGTCCAGGGACCTCACCCCTCCACTTT. This codes for CASSLAGPGTSPLHF.

Details on this clone: The same CDR3 also results from other DNA sequences found in this sample. The V and J genes are TRBV3-1 (or the pseudogene TRBV3-2) and TRBJ1-6, with D maybe TRBD1 (5 bases). Germline V gene sequence: CDR1 LGHDT, CDR2 YNNKEL (reference sequence). V was pared by 1 base and J by 6 bases, with 10 bases between. The CDR3 is 15 residues long. In DNA form, the CDR3 reads TGTGCCAGCAGCCAAGCAGGGACGGGTAATTCACCCCTCCACTTT. This encodes CASSQAGTGNSPLHF.

The chain combines TRBV7-9 with TRBJ2-7; no reliable D call. Germline V gene data show CDR1 as SEHNR and CDR2 as FQNEAQ (reference sequence). V was pared by 4 bases and J by 6 bases, with 16 bases between. The CDR3 covers 14 residues. CDR3 sequence: CASSSGSLFLEQYF. Here the CDR3 DNA reads TGTGCCAGCAGCTCCGGGTCCCTGTTTCTCGAGCAGTACTTC. The whole variable domain, remainder taken from reference TRBV7-9 and TRBJ2-7, is DTGVSQNPRHKITKRGQNVTFRCDPISEHNRLYWYRQTLGQGPEFLTYFQNEAQLEKSRLLSDRFSAERPKGSFSTLEIQRTEQGDSAMYLCASSSGSLFLEQYFGPGTRLTVT.

This clone was picked up one time. As DNA, the CDR3 is TGCGCCAGCAGCTTGGTGACAGGGGGCGTTGAAAAACTGTTTTTT. Its translation: CASSLVTGGVEKLFF. This chain joins TRBV5-1 and TRBJ1-4, with 10 bases fitting TRBD1. CDR1 and CDR2 (germline): SGHRS, YFSETQ. This CDR3 spans 15 amino acids. The trim removed 0 bases at V and 7 bases at J, leaving 3 bases unmatched. Complete variable domain (other parts from reference TRBV5-1 and TRBJ1-4): KAGVTQTPRYLIKTRGQQVTLSCSPISGHRSVSWYQQTPGQGLQFLFEYFSETQRNKGNFPGRFSGRQFSNSRSEMNVSTLELGDSALYLCASSLVTGGVEKLFFGSGTQLSVL.

This sequence joins TRBV4-1 and TRBJ2-3, with 11 bases lining up with TRBD2. The junction had 10 bases not matched to a gene; V was cut back by 5 bases and J by 6 bases. The CDR3 totals 16 residues. Germline lookup yields CDR1 MGHRA and CDR2 YSYEKL. The CDR3: CASSNPLAGGLDTQYF. Written as DNA, the CDR3 is TGCGCCAGCAGCAACCCTTTAGCGGGGGGGCTGGATACGCAGTATTTT.

This chain links TRBV5-1 with TRBJ1-2; D ambiguous. This CDR3 contains 13 residues. CDR1 is SGHRS and CDR2 is YFSETQ in the germline V gene. Trimming pared 7 bases from V and 5 bases from J, leaving 15 bases between. Here the CDR3 DNA reads TGCGCCAGCTCGTTTGGCAGGTTATATGGCTACACCTTC. This sequence encodes CASSFGRLYGYTF.

The chain employs TRBV7-9 and TRBJ2-7, with 14 bases fitting TRBD2. V trimming: 5 bases; J trimming: 2 bases; junction bases outside the gene matches: 5. CDR1 and CDR2 from the germline V gene are SEHNR and FQNEAQ (reference sequence). This CDR3 has 16 amino acids. The CDR3: CASSTGLAGEAYEQYF. The CDR3 DNA reads TGTGCCAGCAGCACGGGACTAGCGGGGGAAGCCTACGAGCAGTACTTC.

The CDR3 is CASSQDAALRGYGYTF. CDR3 coding DNA: TGCGCCAGCAGCCAAGATGCCGCCCTCAGAGGCTATGGCTACACCTTC. This sequence joins TRBV4-3 and TRBJ1-2; D unresolved. The CDR3 totals 16 residues. V was trimmed by 0 bases and J by 4 bases, leaving 15 bases between them. Germline assignment: CDR1 LGHNA and CDR2 YSLEER.

V is TRBV5-1 and J is TRBJ2-5; TRBD2 matches 7 bases. V was clipped by 0 bases and J by 2 bases; unmatched bases: 10. The length of the CDR3 is 17 residues. Looked up from germline, CDR1 is SGHRS and CDR2 is YFSETQ. The DNA of the CDR3 is TGCGCCAGCAGCTTGGATCCGGGTGGTAGCGGGCAAGAGACCCAGTACTTC. This sequence encodes CASSLDPGGSGQETQYF.

The V call is TRBV29-1, the J call TRBJ2-3; 7 bases map to TRBD2. Germline CDR1 is SQVTM and CDR2 is ANQGSEA. V lost 2 bases to trimming and J lost 3 bases; unmatched junction nucleotides: 5. The CDR3 is 14 residues long. The CDR3, as DNA: TGCAGCGTTGAACCGAGCGGGGCGACAGATACGCAGTATTTT. Protein: CSVEPSGATDTQYF.

In this sample, this clone turned up once. The chain links TRBV5-1 to TRBJ2-3, with 7 bases aligning to TRBD2. The CDR3 runs 17 residues. After removal of 4 bases from V and 5 bases from J, the junction contained 16 bases not matched to a gene. Germline lookup yields CDR1 SGHRS and CDR2 YFSETQ. The CDR3 reads CASSKATSGGSGDTQYF. The CDR3 DNA is TGCGCCAGCAGCAAGGCCACATCGGGGGGATCGGGAGATACGCAGTATTTT.